These 8 T cell receptor beta chains were sequenced from one sample in a study of T cell repertoires in cytomegalovirus infection. TCRdb analysed the reads with MiXCR anew, one entry per CDR3 protein. The sample shows approximately 49,000 distinct CDR3 sequences, roughly 20% of them seen only once. For these TCRs, the target antigens are not known. Sample: CD8+ T cells from cultured PBMCs, taken from culture after CMV antigen stimulation. The receptors stem from a human donor in good health (CMV status not recorded). Some clones in this sample may be carry-over from other donors' samples.

V gene TRBV11-3 combines with J gene TRBJ2-3; 12 nucleotides align to TRBD2. The CDR3 consists of 16 residues. The J segment lost 2 bases and the V segment lost 5 bases, leaving 5 bases of the junction unmatched. CDR1 and CDR2 from the germline V gene are SGHNT and YENEEA. DNA of the CDR3: TGTGCCAGCAGCGGACGGACTAGCGGGGACACAGATACGCAGTATTTT. This sequence encodes CASSGRTSGDTDTQYF. Full variable domain (rest looked up from reference TRBV11-3 and TRBJ2-3): EAGVVQSPRYKIIEKKQPVAFWCNPISGHNTLYWYLQNLGQGPELLIRYENEEAVDDSQLPKDRFSAERLKGVDSTLKIQPAELGDSAVYLCASSGRTSGDTDTQYFGPGTRLTVL.

The genes are TRBV4-1 and TRBJ2-1, with D possibly called TRBD1 or TRBD2 (5 bases each). The CDR3 has 15 residues. The V gene lost 2 bases and the J gene lost 5 bases, with 13 bases spanning the gap. Germline V gene data show CDR1 as MGHRA and CDR2 as YSYEKL. The CDR3 sequence: CASSQFVGRDNEQFF. CDR3 bases: TGCGCCAGCAGCCAATTCGTGGGACGGGACAATGAGCAGTTCTTC.

V and J are TRBV7-2 and TRBJ2-5; 8 bases are shared with TRBD2. Trimming at V came to 4 bases and at J to 3 bases, leaving 16 bases not matched to a gene. The CDR3 consists of 18 residues. CDR1 and CDR2 from the germline V gene are SGHTA and FQGNSA. DNA for the CDR3: TGTGCCAGCAGCTCTCGGTCCCGACTAGCGAGGATCGAAGAGACCCAGTACTTC. It yields the protein CASSSRSRLARIEETQYF.

The chain has TRBV12-3 or TRBV12-4 and TRBJ1-1; D may be TRBD1 (5 bases). This CDR3 has 11 residues. Deletions cut 11 bases from V and 5 bases from J, with 12 bases between. CDR3 DNA: TGTGCCGGGGGGGACGGGACTGAAGCTTTCTTT. It codes for CAGGDGTEAFF.

This clonotype appeared a few times. This chain joins TRBV4-1 and TRBJ2-1, with TRBD1 matching over 7 bases. The CDR3 totals 14 residues. The V gene end was trimmed by 3 bases and the J gene end by 5 bases; junction bases not matched to a gene: 4. Germline V CDR1 and CDR2: MGHRA, YSYEKL. CDR3 residues: CASSHLDRDNEQFF. The CDR3, as DNA: TGCGCCAGCAGCCACCTCGACAGGGACAATGAGCAGTTCTTC.

This clonotype was detected only a few times. The chain has TRBV6-1 and TRBJ1-1; TRBD1 might be the D (6 bases). This CDR3 has 14 residues. Germline V gene lookup returns CDR1 MNHNS and CDR2 SASEGT. The V end was cut by 2 bases, the J end by 4 bases, with 11 bases between. The CDR3 protein is CASSELAGATEAFF. In DNA, the CDR3 is TGTGCCAGCAGTGAATTAGCAGGGGCCACTGAAGCTTTCTTT.

This clonotype is deemed medium-sized (0.01 to 0.1%). The V and J genes are TRBV9 and TRBJ2-3; D unclear. The CDR3 sequence is 15 residues long. The germline V gene has CDR1 SGDLS and CDR2 YYNGEE. Trimming left V 1 base short and J 0 bases short, with 9 bases between. The CDR3 nucleotides are TGTGCCAGCAGCGTATCTAGTCTAAGCACAGATACGCAGTATTTT. It yields the protein CASSVSSLSTDTQYF.

The chain employs TRBV12-3 or TRBV12-4 and TRBJ2-1; 8 positions match TRBD2. After removal of 7 bases from V and 3 bases from J, the junction contained 5 bases not matched to a gene. CDR3 length: 14 residues. CDR3 sequence: CASNQLADYNEQFF. The DNA of the CDR3 is TGTGCCAGCAACCAACTAGCGGACTACAATGAGCAGTTCTTC.